Detailed here is one T cell receptor (beta chain). Different DNA sequences within this sample yield the same CDR3. The authors' processing: Estimated nucleated cell counts came from reference gene primer amplification. The method was immunoSEQ multiplex PCR; TCRdb's version includes in-frame clones alone and lacks a portion of them. V, J and clone size reflect that table, while D and trimming were determined from the DNA. Altogether more than 95,000 clones are present, more than 70% being singletons, with the ten largest covering 3.5%. This sample was taken from a study of blood T cell repertoires in COVID-19. The wider study: There were acute and convalescent COVID-19 samples, and they came from the United States, Italy and Spain. Sources were T cells, B-cell-depleted T cells, or PBMCs; the material itself was cDNA or gDNA.

Sample: peripheral blood. This TCR was recovered from a woman in her fifties or sixties with acute or convalescent COVID-19.

As DNA, the CDR3 is TGTGCCAGCTCACCATCCGAGGGAAACACTGAAGCTTTCTTT. Amino acid sequence: CASSPSEGNTEAFF. The chain is built from TRBV18 and TRBJ1-1; unclear D gene. V lost 2 bases and J lost 2, with 9 bases in between. CDR3 size: 14 residues. In germline, CDR1 is KGHSH, CDR2 LQKENI.